These 2 T cell receptor beta chains share one sample of origin, sequenced in a study of T cell responses to AZD1222 COVID-19 vaccine. Sequencing was performed with immunoSEQ multiplex PCR; in TCRdb, only in-frame clones are kept and a portion is missing. The sample consists of 150,000 to 200,000 clones, around 92% of them appearing once. The material was peripheral blood, obtained on day 0 of AZD1222 vaccination. The receptors shown here come from an adult in good health.

This clone was found once. The rearrangement uses TRBV5-1 and TRBJ1-4; tentatively, D is TRBD1 (5 bases). The CDR3 totals 14 residues. From germline, CDR1 is SGHRS and CDR2 YFSETQ. V was trimmed by 0 bases and J by 8 bases, leaving 11 bases between them. CDR3 bases: TGCGCCAGCAGCTTGGAGGGGATTCGGGAAAAACTGTTTTTT. This codes for CASSLEGIREKLFF.

This chain uses TRBV5-1 with TRBJ1-1, with TRBD1 as a possible D gene (5 bases). The CDR3 has 13 residues. Germline values: CDR1 SGHRS, CDR2 YFSETQ. V was trimmed by 0 bases and J by 7 bases, leaving 10 bases between them. The CDR3: CASSLDRNGEAFF. The DNA for the CDR3 is TGCGCCAGCAGCTTGGACAGGAACGGTGAAGCTTTCTTT.